This passage covers 8 T cell receptor beta chains from one sample sequenced in a study of shared clonotypes between healthy human individuals. Measured with immunoSEQ multiplex PCR; TCRdb has only the in-frame clones, and not every one. The table lists under 600,000 clones, roughly 85% of them singletons. Sample: PBMCs. These receptors were collected from a woman aged 40 to 55 in good health. Some clones in this sample may be carry-over from other donors' samples.

The J gene is TRBJ2-1, the V gene TRBV7-9; D possibly matches TRBD1 or TRBD2 (6 bases each). V shed 5 bases and J shed 10 bases, with 12 bases lying between them. This CDR3 has 12 residues. Germline assignment: CDR1 SEHNR and CDR2 FQNEAQ (reference sequence). For the CDR3, the DNA is TGTGCCAGCAGCGCAGGGGCGGGGGAGCAGTTCTTC. It is translated as CASSAGAGEQFF. The full variable domain, in which reference TRBV7-9 and TRBJ2-1 provide the parts outside the CDR3, is DTGVSQNPRHKITKRGQNVTFRCDPISEHNRLYWYRQTLGQGPEFLTYFQNEAQLEKSRLLSDRFSAERPKGSFSTLEIQRTEQGDSAMYLCASSAGAGEQFFGPGTRLTVL.

V gene TRBV28 combines with J gene TRBJ1-1; D remains unclear. Germline V gene sequence: CDR1 MDHEN, CDR2 SYDVKM. The ends were cut back, 6 bases at V and 1 base at J, with 15 bases in the middle. There are 15 residues in the CDR3. DNA for the CDR3: TGTGCCAGCAGAGCCGGTGTGGCGACGAACACTGAAGCTTTCTTT. Encoded protein: CASRAGVATNTEAFF.

The chain has TRBV4-1 and TRBJ2-1; perhaps D is TRBD1 or TRBD2 (5 bases each). Germline V lookup: CDR1 MGHRA, CDR2 YSYEKL. Between the trimmed V and J ends, which lost 3 bases and 7 bases, there was a span of 13 bases. The CDR3 covers 14 residues. The CDR3 DNA sequence: TGCGCCAGCAGCCAGCCGACTTGGGGGAATGAGCAGTTCTTC. Protein: CASSQPTWGNEQFF.

This clone was recorded once. The CDR3 reads CASSSAVSNTGELFF. CDR3 sequence (DNA): TGTGCCAGCAGTTCAGCGGTATCGAACACCGGGGAGCTGTTTTTT. The chain is built from TRBV5-4 and TRBJ2-2, with a weak D call TRBD2 (5 bases). The CDR3 consists of 15 residues. V lost 5 bases, J lost 0 bases, and 11 bases lay in between. The germline V gene has CDR1 SGHNT and CDR2 YYREEE (reference sequence).

This clone was counted at least ten times. The rearrangement uses TRBV6-1 and TRBJ2-6; D is unclear. CDR1 is MNHNS and CDR2 is SASEGT in the germline V gene. V was trimmed by 5 bases and J by 0 bases, leaving 8 bases between them. This CDR3 has 15 residues. The CDR3 is CASSQTSSGANVLTF. The DNA of the CDR3 is TGTGCCAGCAGTCAGACAAGCTCTGGGGCCAACGTCCTGACTTTC.

The CDR3: CASSLVGTGVIGELFF. CDR3 bases: TGTGCCAGCAGCTTAGTGGGGACAGGGGTCATAGGGGAGCTGTTTTTT. The V gene is TRBV7-2, the J gene TRBJ2-2; 10 nucleotides line up with TRBD1. V dropped 1 base and J dropped 8; count of bases not matched to a gene: 7. This CDR3 has 16 amino acids. CDR1 and CDR2 from the germline V gene are SGHTA and FQGNSA.

V usage is TRBV18 and J usage is TRBJ2-7; 9 bases align to TRBD2. The J segment lost 1 base and the V segment lost 2 bases, leaving 3 bases of the junction unmatched. This CDR3 region has 15 residues. From germline, CDR1 is KGHSH and CDR2 LQKENI. The CDR3 region is CASSPAGGDSYEQYF. The CDR3, as DNA: TGTGCCAGCTCACCAGCGGGAGGGGATTCCTACGAGCAGTACTTC.

The rearrangement uses TRBV11-1 and TRBJ2-1; TRBD2 aligns across 7 bases. In germline, CDR1 is SGHAT, CDR2 FQDESV (reference sequence). V lost 5 bases and J lost 4; bases outside the gene matches: 5. The CDR3 is 14 residues long. The CDR3 nucleotides are TGTGCCAGCAGCCCCAGCGGGGTTTACAATGAGCAGTTCTTC. Encoded protein: CASSPSGVYNEQFF.